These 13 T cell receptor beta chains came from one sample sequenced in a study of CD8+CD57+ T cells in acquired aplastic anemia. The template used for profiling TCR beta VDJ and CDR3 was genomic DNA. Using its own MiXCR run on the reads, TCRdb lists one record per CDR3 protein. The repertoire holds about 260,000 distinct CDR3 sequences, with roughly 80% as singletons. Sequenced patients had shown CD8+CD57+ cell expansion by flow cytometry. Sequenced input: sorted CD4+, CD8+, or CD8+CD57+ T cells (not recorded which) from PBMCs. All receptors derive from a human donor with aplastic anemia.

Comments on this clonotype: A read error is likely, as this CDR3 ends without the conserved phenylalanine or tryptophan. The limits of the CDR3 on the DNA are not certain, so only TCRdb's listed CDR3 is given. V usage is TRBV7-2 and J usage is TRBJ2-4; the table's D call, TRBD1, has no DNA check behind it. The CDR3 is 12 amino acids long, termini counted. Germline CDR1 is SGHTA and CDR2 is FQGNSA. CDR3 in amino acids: CASSLAGGIETH.

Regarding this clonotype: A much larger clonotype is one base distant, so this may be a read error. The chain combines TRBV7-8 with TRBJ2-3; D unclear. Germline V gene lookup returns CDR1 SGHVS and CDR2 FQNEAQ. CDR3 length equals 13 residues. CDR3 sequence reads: CASSPSVQDTRYF. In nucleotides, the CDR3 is TGTGCCAGCAGCCCGTCCGTTCAGGATACGCGGTATTTT.

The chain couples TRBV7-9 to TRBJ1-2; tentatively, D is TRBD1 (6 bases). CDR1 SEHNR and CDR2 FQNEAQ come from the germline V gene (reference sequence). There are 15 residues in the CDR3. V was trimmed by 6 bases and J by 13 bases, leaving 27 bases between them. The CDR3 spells CASSDRGIHEQCFTF. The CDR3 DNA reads TGTGCCAGCAGTGATAGGGGGATCCATGAGCAGTGCTTCACCTTC.

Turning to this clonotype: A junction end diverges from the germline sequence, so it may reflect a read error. The CDR3 DNA follows: TGTGCCAGCGGGGACGGGGCAACAGCTACGCAGTACTTT. It translates to CASGDGATATQYF. The chain combines TRBV7-9 with TRBJ2-3; D tentatively fits TRBD1 or TRBD2 (5 bases each). This CDR3 is 13 amino acids long. CDR1 SEHNR and CDR2 FQNEAQ come from the germline V gene (reference sequence). The full variable domain, in which reference TRBV7-9 and TRBJ2-3 provide the parts outside the CDR3, is DTGVSQNPRHKITKRGQNVTFRCDPISEHNRLYWYRQTLGQGPEFLTYFQNEAQLEKSRLLSDRFSAERPKGSFSTLEIQRTEQGDSAMYLCASGDGATATQYFGPGTRLTVL.

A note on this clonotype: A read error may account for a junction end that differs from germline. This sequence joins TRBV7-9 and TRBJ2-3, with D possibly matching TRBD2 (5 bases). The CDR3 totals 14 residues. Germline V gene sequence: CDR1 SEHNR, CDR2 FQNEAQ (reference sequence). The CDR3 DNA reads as TGTGCCAGCAGCTTTCAAGGAAGTCGGGGTAGCGATGAGTTT. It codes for CASSFQGSRGSDEF.

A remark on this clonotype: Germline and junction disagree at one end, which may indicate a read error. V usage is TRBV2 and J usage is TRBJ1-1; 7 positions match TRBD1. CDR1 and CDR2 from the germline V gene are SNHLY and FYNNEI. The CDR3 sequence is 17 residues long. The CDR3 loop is CASGGGGRQGGYFDPCF. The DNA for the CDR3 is TGTGCCAGCGGCGGGGGGGGCAGACAGGGAGGATACTTTGACCCATGCTTT.

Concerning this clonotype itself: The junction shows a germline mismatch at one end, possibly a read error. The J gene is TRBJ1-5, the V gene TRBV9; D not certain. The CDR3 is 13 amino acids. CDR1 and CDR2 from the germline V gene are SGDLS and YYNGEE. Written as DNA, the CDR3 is TGTGCCAGCAGCGATGGAGTGTCTTCCACCGAGCAGTTT. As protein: CASSDGVSSTEQF.

CDR3 bases: TGTGCCAGCAGCGACGATCTCACAGATACGCAGTATTTT. Amino acids: CASSDDLTDTQYF. The gene calls are TRBV11-1 and TRBJ2-3; D remains ambiguous. The germline V gene has CDR1 SGHAT and CDR2 FQDESV (reference sequence). The ends were cut back, 5 bases at V and 2 bases at J, with 8 bases in the middle. CDR3 length: 13 amino acids.

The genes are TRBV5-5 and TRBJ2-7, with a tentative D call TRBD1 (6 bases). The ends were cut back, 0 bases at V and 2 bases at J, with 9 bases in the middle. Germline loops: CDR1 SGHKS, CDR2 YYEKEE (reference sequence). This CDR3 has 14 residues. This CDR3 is CASSLATGPYEQYF. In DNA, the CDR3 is TGTGCCAGCAGCTTGGCCACAGGGCCCTACGAGCAGTACTTC.

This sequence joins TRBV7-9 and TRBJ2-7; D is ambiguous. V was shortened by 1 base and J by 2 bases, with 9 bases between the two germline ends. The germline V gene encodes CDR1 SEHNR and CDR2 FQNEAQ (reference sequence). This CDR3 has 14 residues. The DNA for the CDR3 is TGTGCCAGCAGCTTAGAGACTGGACCCTACGAGCAGTACGTC. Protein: CASSLETGPYEQYV.

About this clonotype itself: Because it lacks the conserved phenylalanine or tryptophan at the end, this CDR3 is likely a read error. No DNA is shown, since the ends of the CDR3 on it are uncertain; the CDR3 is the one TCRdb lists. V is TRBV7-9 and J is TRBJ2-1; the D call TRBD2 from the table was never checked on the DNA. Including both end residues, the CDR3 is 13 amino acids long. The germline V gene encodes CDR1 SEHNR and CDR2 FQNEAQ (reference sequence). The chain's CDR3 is CASSIGPMTSGLS.

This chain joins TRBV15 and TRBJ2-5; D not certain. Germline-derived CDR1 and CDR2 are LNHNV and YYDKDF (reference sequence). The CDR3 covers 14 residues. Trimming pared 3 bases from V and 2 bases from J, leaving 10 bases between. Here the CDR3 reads CATSRGCQQETQYF. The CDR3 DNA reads TGTGCCACCAGCAGGGGCTGTCAGCAAGAGACCCAGTACTTC.

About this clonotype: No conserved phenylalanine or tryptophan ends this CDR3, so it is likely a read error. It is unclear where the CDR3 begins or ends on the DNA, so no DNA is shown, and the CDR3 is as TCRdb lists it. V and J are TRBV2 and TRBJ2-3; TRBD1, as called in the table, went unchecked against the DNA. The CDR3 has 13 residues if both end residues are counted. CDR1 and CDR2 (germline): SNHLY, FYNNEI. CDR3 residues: CASSDAGRNKPQY.